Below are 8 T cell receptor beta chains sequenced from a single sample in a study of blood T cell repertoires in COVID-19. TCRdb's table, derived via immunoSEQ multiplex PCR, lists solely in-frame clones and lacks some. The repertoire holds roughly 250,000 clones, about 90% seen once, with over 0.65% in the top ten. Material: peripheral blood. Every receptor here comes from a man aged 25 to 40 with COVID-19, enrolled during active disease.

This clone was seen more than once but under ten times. The CDR3 DNA reads TGTGCCAGCAGGAGACAGGGGGCTGGCACAGATACGCAGTATTTT. Its protein product is CASRRQGAGTDTQYF. This chain uses TRBV2 with TRBJ2-3; 10 positions agree with TRBD1. J was trimmed by 1 base and V by 6 bases; bases with no gene match: 4. This CDR3 has 15 amino acids. The germline CDR1 and CDR2 sequences are SNHLY and FYNNEI.

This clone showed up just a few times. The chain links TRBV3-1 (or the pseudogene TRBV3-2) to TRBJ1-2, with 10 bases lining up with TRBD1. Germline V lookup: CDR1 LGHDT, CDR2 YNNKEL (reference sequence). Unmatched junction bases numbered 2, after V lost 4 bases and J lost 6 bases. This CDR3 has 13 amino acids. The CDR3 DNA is TGTGCCAGCAGCCGGACAGGGGGGAATGGCTACACCTTC. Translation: CASSRTGGNGYTF.

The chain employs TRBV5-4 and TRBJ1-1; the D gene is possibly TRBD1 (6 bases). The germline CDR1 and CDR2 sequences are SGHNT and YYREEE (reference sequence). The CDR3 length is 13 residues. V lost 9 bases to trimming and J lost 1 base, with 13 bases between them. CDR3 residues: CANTGQQNTEAFF. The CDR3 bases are TGTGCCAATACGGGACAACAGAACACTGAAGCTTTCTTT.

CDR3 sequence: CASSLNNRGEQYF. The CDR3, as DNA: TGTGCCAGCAGCTTGAACAACAGGGGCGAGCAGTACTTC. The chain joins TRBV5-6 to TRBJ2-7; 7 nucleotides line up with TRBD1. The CDR3 is 13 residues long. Germline CDR1 and CDR2: SGHDT and YYEEEE. The J segment lost 6 bases and the V segment lost 1 base, leaving 4 bases of the junction unmatched.

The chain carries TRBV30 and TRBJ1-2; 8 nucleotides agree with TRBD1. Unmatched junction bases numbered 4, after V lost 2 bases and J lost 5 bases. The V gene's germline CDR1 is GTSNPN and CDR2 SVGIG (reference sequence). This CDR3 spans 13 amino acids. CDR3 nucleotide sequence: TGTGCCTGGAGTTTACAGGGGGGGTATGGCTACACCTTC. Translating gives CAWSLQGGYGYTF.

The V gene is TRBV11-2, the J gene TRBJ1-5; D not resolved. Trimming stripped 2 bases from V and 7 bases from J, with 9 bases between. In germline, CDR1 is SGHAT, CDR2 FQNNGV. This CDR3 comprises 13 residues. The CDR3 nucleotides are TGTGCCAGCAGCTTAACTTCCCTGCAGCCCCAGCATTTT. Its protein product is CASSLTSLQPQHF.

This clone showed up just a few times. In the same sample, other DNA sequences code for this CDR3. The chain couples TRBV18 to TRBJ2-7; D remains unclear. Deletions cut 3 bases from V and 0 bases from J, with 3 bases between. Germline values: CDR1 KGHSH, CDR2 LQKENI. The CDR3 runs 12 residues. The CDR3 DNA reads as TGTGCCAGCTCACCGAGCTCCTACGAGCAGTACTTC. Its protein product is CASSPSSYEQYF.

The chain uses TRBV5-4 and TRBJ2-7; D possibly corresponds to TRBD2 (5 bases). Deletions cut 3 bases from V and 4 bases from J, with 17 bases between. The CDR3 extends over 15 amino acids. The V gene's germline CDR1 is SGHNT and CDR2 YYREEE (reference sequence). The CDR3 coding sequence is TGTGCCAGCAGCTCAGAGGGCCCCTGGCCTTACGAGCAGTACTTC. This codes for CASSSEGPWPYEQYF.